These T cell receptor beta chains were read from a single sample in a study of cytomegalovirus exposure and HLA in healthy donors. Sequencing was performed with immunoSEQ multiplex PCR; in TCRdb, only in-frame clones are kept and a portion is missing. The sample consists of about 120,000 clones, around 90% of them appearing once. Sequencing was carried out using PBMCs. Receptor source: a woman in her late teens or twenties in good health and CMV-seronegative. Each CDR3 is given with its conserved first and last residue. The D gene is left open where the match is weak. Clone size appears in some rows only: once, few, many, or a class for an expanded clone.

TRBV7-9	NA	NA	TRBJ2-7	CASIEQGGVLEQYF	TGTGCCAGCATCGAACAGGGGGGGGTACTCGAGCAGTACTTC
TRBV11-2	NA	TRBD1	TRBJ2-5	CASSKDRGSETQYF	TGTGCCAGCAGCAAGGACAGGGGGTCGGAGACCCAGTACTTC
TRBV5-1	NA	TRBD1	TRBJ1-2	CASSYRDRGYGYTF	TGCGCCAGCAGCTACCGGGACAGGGGTTATGGCTACACCTTC
TRBV19	NA	NA	TRBJ2-7	CASSIGTALGEQYF	TGTGCCAGTAGTATAGGGACTGCCCTTGGCGAGCAGTACTTC
TRBV4-1	NA	NA	TRBJ2-4	CASSQGQGGIQYF	TGCGCCAGCAGCCAAGGACAGGGAGGCATTCAGTACTTC
TRBV11-2	NA	NA	TRBJ2-7	CASSLVFGQGRHEQYF	TGTGCCAGCAGCTTAGTGTTCGGGCAGGGCAGGCACGAGCAGTACTTC
TRBV6-6	NA	NA	TRBJ1-1	CASSYGRNTEAFF	TGTGCCAGCAGTTATGGGCGGAACACTGAAGCTTTCTTT
TRBV6-5	NA	NA	TRBJ2-7	CASSYGRAYEQYF	TGTGCCAGCAGTTACGGCAGGGCCTACGAGCAGTACTTC
TRBV29-1	NA	NA	TRBJ1-1	CSVEDGPTTGTEAFF	TGCAGCGTTGAAGATGGGCCGACCACAGGCACTGAAGCTTTCTTT
TRBV18	NA	NA	TRBJ2-1	CASSPPSGVYNEQFF	TGTGCCAGCTCACCCCCCTCGGGAGTTTACAATGAGCAGTTCTTC
TRBV2	NA	NA	TRBJ2-7	CASSDRSTGEQYF	TGTGCCAGCAGTGACAGATCCACGGGCGAGCAGTACTTC
TRBV11-3	NA	TRBD2	TRBJ2-1	CASSSGTSRNEQFF	TGTGCCAGCAGCTCTGGGACTAGTCGGAATGAGCAGTTCTTC
TRBV6-4	NA	NA	TRBJ1-2	CASSPPSTGRDYGYTF	TGTGCCAGCAGTCCCCCCAGTACAGGAAGAGACTATGGCTACACCTTC
TRBV20-1	NA	NA	TRBJ2-1	CSASLFEQFF	TGCAGTGCAAGCCTCTTTGAGCAGTTCTTC
TRBV5-4	NA	TRBD2	TRBJ2-3	CASSLKTSSGMGDTQYF	TGTGCCAGCAGCTTGAAGACGTCTAGCGGGATGGGGGATACGCAGTATTTT
TRBV5-1	NA	NA	TRBJ2-7	CASSTGYNEQYF	TGCGCCAGCAGCACAGGGTATAACGAGCAGTACTTC
TRBV18	NA	TRBD1	TRBJ1-5	CASSPSGGYQPQHF	TGTGCCAGCTCACCATCAGGGGGCTATCAGCCCCAGCATTTT
TRBV13	NA	NA	TRBJ1-3	CASSTGLTSGNTIYF	TGTGCCAGCAGCACGGGACTGACCTCTGGAAACACCATATATTTT
TRBV7-9	once	NA	TRBJ1-1	CASSLGLAEAFF	TGTGCCAGCAGCTTGGGGCTAGCTGAAGCTTTCTTT
TRBV11-2	once	TRBD2	TRBJ2-1	CASSHGTSPLNEQFF	TGTGCCAGCAGCCATGGGACTAGCCCGCTCAATGAGCAGTTCTTC
TRBV5-1	NA	NA	TRBJ2-5	CASSLEGRRETQYF	TGCGCCAGCAGCTTGGAGGGGCGACGAGAGACCCAGTACTTC
TRBV5-6	NA	TRBD1	TRBJ1-5	CASSLTGGTQYGNQPQHF	TGTGCCAGCAGCTTGACAGGGGGAACACAATATGGCAATCAGCCCCAGCATTTT
TRBV19	few	TRBD1	TRBJ1-5	CASRPGTGGYQPQHF	TGTGCCAGTAGGCCCGGGACAGGGGGCTACCAGCCCCAGCATTTT
TRBV7-2	few	NA	TRBJ2-2	CASSPGLGTGELFF	TGTGCCAGCAGCCCGGGACTGGGAACCGGGGAGCTGTTTTTT
TRBV6-1	NA	NA	TRBJ2-2	CASGALLMNTGELFF	TGTGCCAGCGGGGCACTACTTATGAACACCGGGGAGCTGTTTTTT
TRBV7-2	NA	NA	TRBJ2-1	CASSPSGSSYNEQFF	TGTGCCAGCAGCCCGAGCGGATCCTCCTACAATGAGCAGTTCTTC
TRBV29-1	NA	NA	TRBJ1-2	CSGSDRNYGYTF	TGCAGCGGGTCGGACAGAAACTATGGCTACACCTTC
TRBV28	NA	NA	TRBJ2-5	CASSLPVDQETQYF	TGTGCCAGCAGTTTGCCAGTCGACCAAGAGACCCAGTACTTC
TRBV12-5	NA	NA	TRBJ1-5	CASGSTGYSNQPQHF	TGTGCTAGTGGTTCCACAGGGTATAGCAATCAGCCCCAGCATTTT
TRBV14	NA	NA	TRBJ2-1	CASSQQGINNEQFF	TGTGCCAGCAGCCAACAGGGGATCAACAATGAGCAGTTCTTC
TRBV28	NA	NA	TRBJ2-7	CASMTGTTGREQYF	TGTGCCAGCATGACCGGGACAACAGGGCGCGAGCAGTACTTC
TRBV27	NA	TRBD1	TRBJ1-5	CASRHTGGSNQPQHF	TGTGCCAGCAGACACACAGGGGGAAGCAATCAGCCCCAGCATTTT
TRBV6-6	NA	TRBD2	TRBJ2-7	CASSPPAGETYEQYF	TGTGCCAGCAGTCCCCCTGCGGGAGAAACCTACGAGCAGTACTTC
TRBV2	once	NA	TRBJ2-5	CASSTDVKETQYF	TGTGCCAGCAGTACAGACGTGAAGGAGACCCAGTACTTC
TRBV18	NA	NA	TRBJ1-1	CASSPRGSNTEAFF	TGTGCCAGCTCACCACGGGGCAGCAACACTGAAGCTTTCTTT
TRBV15	NA	NA	TRBJ2-7	CATSPQEYSYEQYF	TGTGCCACCAGTCCGCAGGAATACTCCTACGAGCAGTACTTC
TRBV20-1	NA	NA	TRBJ1-2	CSAITYGYTF	TGCAGTGCTATTACTTATGGCTACACCTTC
TRBV19	NA	TRBD1	TRBJ2-1	CASSPRPTGGDEQFF	TGTGCCAGTAGTCCGCGGCCGACAGGGGGCGATGAGCAGTTCTTC
TRBV7-9	NA	NA	TRBJ1-2	CASSPLGRDEYGYTF	TGTGCCAGCAGCCCCTTAGGCCGGGATGAATATGGCTACACCTTC
TRBV6-5	NA	NA	TRBJ2-1	CASSYGGDEQFF	TGTGCCAGCAGTTACGGCGGGGATGAGCAGTTCTTC
TRBV10-3	NA	NA	TRBJ1-1	CAISESGRDTEAFF	TGTGCCATCAGTGAGTCGGGCAGGGACACTGAAGCTTTCTTT
TRBV19	NA	NA	TRBJ1-5	CASINRGNRTQHF	TGTGCCAGTATAAATAGAGGGAATCGGACCCAGCATTTT
TRBV28	NA	TRBD1	TRBJ2-3	CASSLAQGAGSDTQYF	TGTGCCAGCAGTTTAGCACAGGGGGCCGGGTCAGATACGCAGTATTTT
TRBV7-9	NA	TRBD1	TRBJ1-1	CASSRFRAGGTRMNTEAFF	TGTGCCAGCAGCCGTTTTCGGGCAGGGGGAACAAGGATGAACACTGAAGCTTTCTTT
TRBV2	NA	TRBD1	TRBJ2-1	CASSNRDRIDEQFF	TGTGCCAGCAGCAACCGGGACAGGATCGATGAGCAGTTCTTC
TRBV5-1	NA	TRBD1	TRBJ1-4	CASSRGDRGGEKLFF	TGCGCCAGCAGCCGCGGGGACAGGGGCGGGGAAAAACTGTTTTTT
TRBV30	NA	NA	TRBJ1-1	CAWSAGLGKHTEAFF	TGTGCCTGGAGTGCAGGGTTAGGGAAACACACTGAAGCTTTCTTT
TRBV28	few	TRBD1	TRBJ1-5	CASISVRGSNQPQHF	TGTGCCAGCATTTCTGTCAGGGGGAGCAATCAGCCCCAGCATTTT
TRBV10-1	NA	TRBD2	TRBJ2-3	CASSGGGRFTDTQYF	TGCGCCAGCAGCGGGGGGGGGCGTTTTACAGATACGCAGTATTTT
TRBV28	NA	TRBD2	TRBJ2-1	CASSLSPGTSGKYEQFF	TGTGCCAGCAGTTTATCTCCCGGGACTAGCGGGAAGTATGAGCAGTTCTTC
TRBV5-1	NA	TRBD1	TRBJ1-2	CASSLQGVDGYTF	TGCGCCAGCAGCTTACAGGGGGTCGATGGCTACACCTTC
TRBV7-9	NA	TRBD2	TRBJ2-2	CASSSSSGPNTGELFF	TGTGCCAGCAGCTCTTCTAGCGGGCCGAACACCGGGGAGCTGTTTTTT
TRBV25-1	NA	TRBD1	TRBJ2-7	CASSGTGLDKQYF	TGTGCCAGCAGTGGGACAGGGCTTGATAAGCAGTACTTC
TRBV6-1	NA	NA	TRBJ2-1	CASSEGLRRVYNEQFF	TGTGCCAGCAGTGAAGGGCTTAGACGGGTCTACAATGAGCAGTTCTTC
TRBV9	NA	NA	TRBJ2-5	CASSVGGVPQETQYF	TGTGCCAGCAGCGTAGGCGGAGTGCCCCAAGAGACCCAGTACTTC
TRBV5-6	NA	TRBD2	TRBJ2-7	CASSFGTSGVYEQYF	TGTGCCAGCAGCTTTGGTACTAGCGGGGTATACGAGCAGTACTTC
TRBV5-1	NA	TRBD2	TRBJ2-1	CASTPLILGISGRANEQFF	TGCGCCAGCACTCCCTTAATACTCGGTATTAGCGGGAGGGCCAATGAGCAGTTCTTC
TRBV5-1	NA	NA	TRBJ2-5	CASSTGQETQYF	TGCGCCAGCAGTACAGGTCAAGAGACCCAGTACTTC
TRBV4-2	NA	TRBD2	TRBJ2-3	CASSQDWREGSDTQYF	TGTGCCAGCAGCCAAGATTGGCGGGAGGGCTCAGATACGCAGTATTTT
TRBV5-5	NA	NA	TRBJ1-1	CASSGDGGEAFF	TGTGCCAGCAGCGGGGACGGGGGTGAAGCTTTCTTT